The 2 T cell receptor beta chains listed next were all sequenced from one sample in a study of blood T cell repertoires in COVID-19. TCRdb's table, derived via immunoSEQ multiplex PCR, lists solely in-frame clones and lacks some. The sample lists roughly 200,000 clones; 75% to 95% were seen once. What was sequenced was peripheral blood. The receptors stem from a man between 45 and 60 years old with acute or convalescent COVID-19.

The gene calls are TRBV10-3 and TRBJ1-2; possible D gene TRBD1, 6 bases. CDR1 and CDR2 from the germline V gene are ENHRY and SYGVKD. V shed 2 bases and J shed 4 bases, with 11 bases lying between them. The CDR3 covers 14 residues. The CDR3 spells CAISEGQQGYGYTF. For the CDR3, the DNA is TGTGCCATCAGTGAGGGACAGCAGGGCTATGGCTACACCTTC.

This chain connects TRBV11-3 to TRBJ2-3, with 13 nucleotides matching TRBD2. The CDR3 length is 16 residues. V trimming: 4 bases; J trimming: 6 bases; junction bases outside the gene matches: 7. CDR1 and CDR2 (germline): SGHNT, YENEEA. This CDR3 reads CASSSTSGGAADTQYF. In DNA, the CDR3 is TGTGCCAGCAGCTCCACTAGCGGGGGGGCAGCGGATACGCAGTATTTT. The whole variable domain, remainder taken from reference TRBV11-3 and TRBJ2-3, is EAGVVQSPRYKIIEKKQPVAFWCNPISGHNTLYWYLQNLGQGPELLIRYENEEAVDDSQLPKDRFSAERLKGVDSTLKIQPAELGDSAVYLCASSSTSGGAADTQYFGPGTRLTVL.